These 4 T cell receptor beta chains share one sample of origin, sequenced in a study of T cell changes during pregnancy in multiple sclerosis. Sequencing used immunoSEQ multiplex PCR; TCRdb keeps in-frame clones, though not all of them. The table has fewer than 85,000 clones, 85% to 95% seen once. This sample comprised peripheral blood, obtained in the third trimester of pregnancy. Source of these receptors: a female donor in good health, enrolled as a control in a pregnancy study.

This chain connects TRBV5-1 to TRBJ2-7, with D uncertain. CDR1 SGHRS and CDR2 YFSETQ come from the germline V gene. CDR3 size: 12 residues. V lost 3 bases, J lost 0 bases, and 4 bases lay in between. CDR3 amino acids: CASSSSSYEQYF. The CDR3 region has the DNA TGCGCCAGCAGCTCGAGCTCCTACGAGCAGTACTTC.

This clone was detected only once. The chain employs TRBV4-1 and TRBJ2-7, with D possibly matching TRBD1 (5 bases). Germline assignment: CDR1 MGHRA and CDR2 YSYEKL. The CDR3 totals 15 residues. Trimming pared 3 bases from V and 2 bases from J, leaving 14 bases between. This CDR3 is CASSHRVERTYEQYF. CDR3 bases: TGCGCCAGCAGCCACAGGGTGGAGAGGACCTACGAGCAGTACTTC.

The chain is built from TRBV6-1 and TRBJ1-3; tentatively, D is TRBD1 (5 bases). Germline loops: CDR1 MNHNS, CDR2 SASEGT. V shed 0 bases and J shed 0 bases, with 12 bases lying between them. The CDR3 loop spans 17 amino acids. The CDR3 sequence is CASSEAPQVGSGNTIYF. As DNA, the CDR3 is TGTGCCAGCAGTGAAGCACCACAGGTCGGCTCTGGAAACACCATATATTTT.

The V gene is TRBV6-5, the J gene TRBJ2-5; 7 bases are shared with TRBD1. With the DNA end fitting TRBJ2-7 better, the J assignment may be wrong. The CDR3 runs to 13 residues. Looked up from germline, CDR1 is MNHEY and CDR2 is SVGAGI. The CDR3 loop is CASYTSDRDEQYF. CDR3 DNA: TGTGCCAGCTATACTAGTGACAGGGACGAGCAGTACTTC.